A selection of T cell receptor beta chains follows, all from one sample in a study of T-cell memory formation after mild COVID-19. In TCRdb, the 5' RACE reads were re-called with MiXCR into one record per CDR3 protein. The top ten hold 7.5% to 9.5% of the sample, which has 350,000 to 500,000 distinct CDR3 sequences, around 20% seen once. Sequenced input: PBMCs or a T cell subset sorted from them (not recorded which). The receptors here all came from an adult woman who had mild COVID-19 (a few samples of this study predate the infection). Cell type and time point are not known. The CDR3 runs from the conserved cysteine through the conserved F or W. Fields, in order: D gene, clone size, J gene, V gene, CDR3 DNA, CDR3 protein. D genes are given only for firm matches. Rows give clone size only sometimes, using once, few, many, or a class for an expanded clone.

TRBD1 | - | TRBJ2-3 | TRBV4-1 | TGCGCCAGCAGCCAAGGGACAGGGAGCACAGATACGCAGTATTTT | CASSQGTGSTDTQYF
- | - | TRBJ1-1 | TRBV7-2 | TGTGCCAGCAGCCCCACCCACAGTATGAACACTGAAGCTTTCTTT | CASSPTHSMNTEAFF
- | - | TRBJ2-7 | TRBV3-1 | TGTGCCAGCAGCCAAGATCGGACAGTCGGGCAGTACTTC | CASSQDRTVGQYF
- | - | TRBJ2-1 | TRBV7-2 | TGTGCCAGCAGCTCACAGGGACTCCTAGCAGCGGTTCTTGAGCAGTTCTTC | CASSSQGLLAAVLEQFF
- | - | TRBJ2-7 | TRBV20-1 | TGCAGTTCCAGGGACCGTCCTTACGAGCAGTACTTC | CSSRDRPYEQYF
TRBD2 | once | TRBJ2-1 | TRBV5-4 | TGTGCCAGCAGCTCAGGACTAGCGGGGGGGCATAACAATGAGCAGTTCTTC | CASSSGLAGGHNNEQFF
- | - | TRBJ1-4 | TRBV6-6 | TGTGCCAGCAGTGTACCGGGCAGGGTGGAAAAACTGTTTTTT | CASSVPGRVEKLFF
- | - | TRBJ2-7 | TRBV11-2 | TGTGCCAGCAGCCCCAATACCATAGCGGTAACCTACGAGCAGTACTTC | CASSPNTIAVTYEQYF
- | - | TRBJ2-1 | TRBV7-7 | TGTGCCAGCAGCTCCCGCGACAGTGCTGAGCAGTTCTTC | CASSSRDSAEQFF
- | few | TRBJ2-7 | TRBV6-2/TRBV6-3 | TGTGCCAGCAGTTACAGCTTTGTCGGGGCCTACGAGCAGTACTTC | CASSYSFVGAYEQYF
TRBD1 | few | TRBJ2-7 | TRBV20-1 | TGCAGTGCTGGGAGGACAGGGAGACGGGAGCAGTACTTC | CSAGRTGRREQYF
- | - | TRBJ2-2 | TRBV7-2 | TGTGCCAGCAGCTCTTCTTGGAGAGCCGGGGAGCTGTTTTTT | CASSSSWRAGELFF
- | - | TRBJ2-7 | TRBV2 | TGTGCCAGCAGTGGAGCCCTAGGAGAGCAGTACTTC | CASSGALGEQYF
- | few | TRBJ2-3 | TRBV4-3 | TGCGCCAGCGCGGCGGGACAGAACACAGATACGCAGTATTTT | CASAAGQNTDTQYF
- | - | TRBJ1-3 | TRBV29-1 | TGCAGCGTGCTTCGGAATGGAAACACCATATATTTT | CSVLRNGNTIYF
TRBD2 | few | TRBJ2-5 | TRBV7-9 | TGTGCCAGCAGCTCGGGGACTAGCGGGATGCTGACCCAGTACTTC | CASSSGTSGMLTQYF
TRBD1 | - | TRBJ1-1 | TRBV4-1 | TGCGCCAGCAGTGAAAGTAGGCGTGCAGGGGGTACTGAAGCTTTCTTT | CASSESRRAGGTEAFF
TRBD1 | - | TRBJ2-1 | TRBV29-1 | TGCAGCGTTGAAGATCGTCAGGGGGCTAATGAGCAGTTCTTC | CSVEDRQGANEQFF
TRBD1 | few | TRBJ1-2 | TRBV2 | TGTGCCAGCAGTGAAAGTATTGCACAGGGGGCCAACTATGGCTACACCTTC | CASSESIAQGANYGYTF
- | few | TRBJ2-1 | TRBV15 | TGTGCCACCAGCACGGGTGACGCCCGGACACACTACTTC | CATSTGDARTHYF
- | - | TRBJ2-7 | TRBV5-1 | TGCGCCAGCAGCTTGGAGGGGGTGTCCTCCTACGAGCAGTACTTC | CASSLEGVSSYEQYF
- | - | TRBJ1-1 | TRBV10-3 | TGTGCCATCTCCCGGGACCTGAGGCACACTGAAGCTTTCTTT | CAISRDLRHTEAFF
- | many | TRBJ2-6 | TRBV24-1 | TGTGCCACCAGTGATTCTCAGGGTCCCTCTGGGGCCAACGTCCTGACTTTC | CATSDSQGPSGANVLTF
- | many | TRBJ1-1 | TRBV7-8 | TGTGCCAGCAGCTTATCCCCGGGGAGGGAAACTGAAGCTTTCTTT | CASSLSPGRETEAFF
- | few | TRBJ1-1 | TRBV6-5 | TGTGCCAGCAGTTCCCCTCGGTCCAGAGGTGAAGCTTTCTTT | CASSSPRSRGEAFF